This entry lists 30 T cell receptor beta chains sequenced from one sample in a study of T cell clones after liver transplantation. Clones were read by immunoSEQ multiplex PCR, and TCRdb kept only the in-frame ones, dropping some. The sample yields about 80,000 clones, about 82% seen once. The sequencing here drew on CD4+ T cells from blood, taken about 46 months after liver transplant. Receptors originate from a human patient who received a liver transplant. The graft donor may have given rise to some T cells.

V is TRBV6-6 and J is TRBJ1-2; possibly TRBD1 for D (6 bases). The CDR3 extends over 14 amino acids. Germline CDR1 and CDR2: MNHNY and SVGAGI (reference sequence). V dropped 0 bases and J dropped 8 bases, with 13 bases sitting between them. In nucleotides, the CDR3 is TGTGCCAGCAGTTACTCGAACAGGGCCGGAGGCTACACCTTC. Translated, it gives CASSYSNRAGGYTF.

The gene calls are TRBV18 and TRBJ1-5, with a possible D match to TRBD1 (6 bases). The CDR3 runs 14 residues. Germline CDR1 KGHSH, CDR2 LQKENI. V lost 2 bases, J lost 5 bases, and 10 bases lay in between. The CDR3, as DNA: TGTGCCAGCTCACCAGGGGGGCCAGATCAGCCCCAGCATTTT. This codes for CASSPGGPDQPQHF.

The chain recombines TRBV28 with TRBJ1-2; 9 bases are a match to TRBD1. The trim removed 3 bases at V and 3 bases at J, leaving 5 bases unmatched. Germline assignment: CDR1 MDHEN and CDR2 SYDVKM. The CDR3 has 15 amino acids. Here the CDR3 reads CASSLWDRAHYGYTF. The CDR3 bases are TGTGCCAGCAGTTTGTGGGACAGGGCACACTATGGCTACACCTTC.

The chain recombines TRBV19 with TRBJ2-5, with 10 bases identical to TRBD1. CDR1 is LNHDA and CDR2 is SQIVND in the germline V gene (reference sequence). V trimming: 5 bases; J trimming: 5 bases; junction bases outside the gene matches: 5. This CDR3 is built from 14 residues. The CDR3 nucleotides read TGTGCCAGTAGTTTTGACAGGGGGCATGAGACCCAGTACTTC. Protein product: CASSFDRGHETQYF.

The chain is built from TRBV27 and TRBJ1-5; D may be TRBD1 (6 bases). The CDR3 totals 16 residues. CDR1 MNHEY and CDR2 SMNVEV come from the germline V gene (reference sequence). V was clipped by 5 bases and J by 1 base, with 15 bases between them. CDR3 nucleotide sequence: TGTGCCAGCAGTCCAAGTGGCAGGGGAAGCAATCAGCCCCAGCATTTT. Residues: CASSPSGRGSNQPQHF.

The chain links TRBV19 to TRBJ1-5, with a possible D match to TRBD1 (5 bases). V shed 1 base and J shed 6 bases, with 19 bases lying between them. In germline, CDR1 is LNHDA, CDR2 SQIVND (reference sequence). The CDR3 totals 17 residues. CDR3: CASSIAETTAEAQPQHF. CDR3 DNA sequence: TGTGCCAGTAGTATAGCCGAAACGACAGCGGAGGCTCAGCCCCAGCATTTT.

This chain joins TRBV27 and TRBJ2-7; D is perhaps TRBD1 (5 bases). Germline CDR1 reads MNHEY; CDR2 reads SMNVEV (reference sequence). The V end lost 1 base, the J end lost 0 bases, and 10 bases lay between the germline ends. The CDR3 is made up of 15 amino acids. The CDR3 DNA follows: TGTGCCAGCAGTTTATGGGGCAGATCCTCCTACGAGCAGTACTTC. Translation: CASSLWGRSSYEQYF.

The gene calls are TRBV6-5 and TRBJ1-1; 10 bases are a match to TRBD1. CDR1 is MNHEY, CDR2 SVGAGI, per germline. The junction had 13 bases not matched to a gene; V was cut back by 5 bases and J by 10 bases. The CDR3 sequence is 15 residues long. CDR3 sequence reads: CASSHATGQGIRAFF. CDR3 nucleotide sequence: TGTGCCAGCAGTCACGCCACGGGACAGGGGATTCGAGCTTTCTTT.

In nucleotides, the CDR3 is TGTGCCAGCAGCGATCAATCCCGCTATGGCTACACCTTC. This sequence encodes CASSDQSRYGYTF. The chain links TRBV14 to TRBJ1-2, with D hard to call. The CDR3 is made up of 13 amino acids. Between the trimmed V and J ends, which lost 5 bases and 4 bases, there was a span of 11 bases. Germline-derived CDR1 and CDR2 are SGHDN and FVKESK.

This chain uses TRBV23-1 with TRBJ2-5; perhaps TRBD1 as D (6 bases). TRBV23-1 is an ORF, and what it does is uncertain. V lost 0 bases and J lost 4, with 9 bases in between. CDR3 length: 14 amino acids. In DNA, the CDR3 is TGCGCCAGCAGTCAATCGCAGGGGTCAGAGACCCAGTACTTC. It yields the protein CASSQSQGSETQYF.

The V and J genes are TRBV15 and TRBJ1-5, with unresolved D. CDR1 and CDR2 (germline): LNHNV, YYDKDF (reference sequence). V dropped 0 bases and J dropped 1 base, with 16 bases sitting between them. There are 18 residues in the CDR3. The CDR3 here is CATSRDTSQILSNQPQHF. The CDR3 DNA sequence: TGTGCCACCAGCAGAGATACGTCGCAGATTCTAAGCAATCAGCCCCAGCATTTT.

This clone was counted only a few times. This rearrangement joins TRBV2 to TRBJ1-5; a weak D match, TRBD1 (6 bases). V was cut by 7 bases and J by 3 bases, with 10 bases left in between. This CDR3 contains 13 residues. CDR1 is SNHLY and CDR2 is FYNNEI in the germline V gene. CDR3: CASKGVVNQPQHF. The CDR3 nucleotides are TGTGCCAGCAAGGGGGTTGTCAATCAGCCCCAGCATTTT.

The gene calls are TRBV7-2 and TRBJ2-7; no clear D gene. The CDR3 consists of 13 residues. Trimming removed 1 base at V and 6 bases at J, with 10 bases between. Germline-derived CDR1 and CDR2 are SGHTA and FQGNSA. The CDR3 sequence is CASSLGYVREQYF. DNA for the CDR3: TGTGCCAGCAGCTTAGGATACGTTCGCGAGCAGTACTTC. Drawing the rest from reference TRBV7-2 and TRBJ2-7, the complete variable domain is GAGVSQSPSNKVTEKGKDVELRCDPISGHTALYWYRQSLGQGLEFLIYFQGNSAPDKSGLPSDRFSAERTGGSVSTLTIQRTQQEDSAVYLCASSLGYVREQYFGPGTRLTVT.

This chain connects TRBV6-6 to TRBJ2-2; 8 bases line up with TRBD2. The junction had 7 bases not matched to a gene; V was cut back by 7 bases and J by 6 bases. This CDR3 has 14 residues. CDR1 is MNHNY and CDR2 is SVGAGI in the germline V gene (reference sequence). The CDR3 region has the DNA TGTGCCAGCATCGCCAGCGGGAGCGCCGGGGAGCTGTTTTTT. Amino acid sequence: CASIASGSAGELFF.

CDR3 nucleotide sequence: TGTGCCAGCAGTTTATTGGACAGCTTCTACGAGCAGTACTTC. Translated: CASSLLDSFYEQYF. J is TRBJ2-7 and V is TRBV28, with D possibly being TRBD1 (6 bases). The germline V gene encodes CDR1 MDHEN and CDR2 SYDVKM. The CDR3 runs 14 residues. Trimming removed 1 base at V and 3 bases at J, with 10 bases between.

Concerning this clone: The germline gene is not matched at one end of the junction; a read error may be the cause. The chain joins TRBV28 to TRBJ1-2; unclear D gene. The CDR3 sequence is 14 residues long. Germline-derived CDR1 and CDR2 are MDHEN and SYDVKM. CDR3 loop: CASSFPGYLYRYTF. In DNA form, the CDR3 reads TGTGCCAGCAGTTTTCCAGGTTACCTCTATCGCTACACCTTC.

The V gene is TRBV5-1, the J gene TRBJ2-2; weak D call: TRBD2 (5 bases). CDR1 is SGHRS and CDR2 is YFSETQ in the germline V gene. V was trimmed by 3 bases and J by 5 bases, leaving 8 bases between them. This CDR3 has 13 amino acids. The CDR3 reads CASSSRGTGELFF. The CDR3, as DNA: TGCGCCAGCAGCTCCAGAGGGACCGGGGAGCTGTTTTTT.

V and J are TRBV7-9 and TRBJ1-2, with 7 bases that match TRBD1. V gave up 1 base and J gave up 2 bases; unmatched junction bases: 7. The germline gives CDR1 SEHNR, CDR2 FQNEAQ (reference sequence). This CDR3 has 16 residues. The CDR3 coding sequence is TGTGCCAGCAGCTTAGTACCACAGGGGACCAACTATGGCTACACCTTC. Translated: CASSLVPQGTNYGYTF.

The sample holds a few counts of this clone. The chain is built from TRBV2 and TRBJ2-1, with TRBD2 matching 12 bases. The germline gives CDR1 SNHLY, CDR2 FYNNEI. CDR3 size: 15 residues. The trim removed 6 bases at V and 7 bases at J, leaving 7 bases unmatched. CDR3 in amino acids: CASRSLTSGRNEQFF. As DNA, the CDR3 is TGTGCCAGCAGATCCCTGACTAGCGGGAGAAATGAGCAGTTCTTC.

The CDR3 spells CASSSLNEKLFF. CDR3 coding DNA: TGTGCCAGCAGTTCGTTAAATGAAAAACTGTTTTTT. The chain combines TRBV28 with TRBJ1-4; D is undetermined. Between the trimmed V and J ends, which lost 4 bases and 5 bases, there was a span of 5 bases. The CDR3 spans 12 residues. The V gene's germline CDR1 is MDHEN and CDR2 SYDVKM.

The chain recombines TRBV19 with TRBJ2-5; D tentatively reads TRBD1 or TRBD2 (5 bases each). The ends were cut back, 3 bases at V and 7 bases at J, with 15 bases in the middle. This CDR3 is 14 amino acids long. CDR1 is LNHDA and CDR2 is SQIVND in the germline V gene (reference sequence). Here the CDR3 reads CASSIGDGLGTQYF. The DNA for the CDR3 is TGTGCCAGTAGTATCGGGGACGGTCTGGGGACCCAGTACTTC.

The genes are TRBV28 and TRBJ1-5, with no clear D. Trimming took 2 bases from V and 5 from J, leaving 7 bases between them. The CDR3 covers 13 residues. Germline V lookup: CDR1 MDHEN, CDR2 SYDVKM. For the CDR3, the DNA is TGTGCCAGCAGTTTAGGGCCCCATCAGCCCCAGCATTTT. Amino acids: CASSLGPHQPQHF.

The V call is TRBV7-2, the J call TRBJ1-2; TRBD1 is a possible D gene (6 bases). Trimming took 1 base from V and 4 from J, leaving 16 bases between them. Germline-derived CDR1 and CDR2 are SGHTA and FQGNSA. This CDR3 contains 16 residues. The chain's CDR3 is CASSLGGRVAAYGYTF. DNA of the CDR3: TGTGCCAGCAGCTTAGGGGGGCGAGTAGCTGCCTATGGCTACACCTTC.

This clone was seen once. The V and J genes are TRBV30 and TRBJ1-3; D gene unclear. The V and J ends lost 0 bases and 4 bases respectively, with 10 bases between them. CDR3 length: 14 residues. Looked up from germline, CDR1 is GTSNPN and CDR2 is SVGIG (reference sequence). The CDR3 DNA is TGTGCCTGGAGTGTGCCTGCCTCGGGAAACACCATATATTTT. It translates to CAWSVPASGNTIYF. Combining the CDR3 with reference TRBV30 and TRBJ1-3 gives the whole variable domain SQTIHQWPATLVQPVGSPLSLECTVEGTSNPNLYWYRQAAGRGLQLLFYSVGIGQISSEVPQNLSASRPQDRQFILSSKKLLLSDSGFYLCAWSVPASGNTIYFGEGSWLTVV.

V usage is TRBV10-3 and J usage is TRBJ2-3; D possibly matches TRBD1 or TRBD2 (5 bases each). CDR3 length equals 13 residues. V gave up 8 bases and J gave up 2 bases, with 11 bases separating them. Germline V gene lookup returns CDR1 ENHRY and CDR2 SYGVKD. CDR3 bases: TGTGCCATCGGTGGGGGAGTCACAGATACGCAGTATTTT. This encodes CAIGGGVTDTQYF.

The CDR3 nucleotides are TGTGCCAGCAACAAAGTACAGGGGAACTATGGCTACACCTTC. This codes for CASNKVQGNYGYTF. The chain recombines TRBV6-5 with TRBJ1-2, with 7 bases identical to TRBD1. This CDR3 region has 14 residues. Germline V CDR1 and CDR2: MNHEY, SVGAGI. J gave up 2 bases and V 7 bases, and 7 bases lay outside the gene matches.

This clone appeared a few times. V gene TRBV19 combines with J gene TRBJ2-4, with TRBD1 as a possible D gene (5 bases). Germline V gene lookup returns CDR1 LNHDA and CDR2 SQIVND (reference sequence). This CDR3 is built from 15 residues. V lost 3 bases and J lost 9, with 18 bases in between. CDR3: CASSMVSTPRGIQYF. CDR3 in DNA: TGTGCCAGTAGTATGGTGTCAACTCCTAGGGGCATTCAGTACTTC.

This sequence joins TRBV2 and TRBJ2-7; perhaps D is TRBD1 or TRBD2 (5 bases each). Looked up from germline, CDR1 is SNHLY and CDR2 is FYNNEI. V was trimmed by 8 bases and J by 9 bases, leaving 17 bases between them. The CDR3 has 12 amino acids. In nucleotides, the CDR3 is TGTGCCAGCCGAGGACTCTCTGGGGCGCAGTACTTC. Protein sequence: CASRGLSGAQYF.

This sequence joins TRBV5-4 and TRBJ2-1; 8 bases are a match to TRBD2. The junction had 11 bases not matched to a gene; V was cut back by 0 bases and J by 0 bases. Germline V gene lookup returns CDR1 SGHNT and CDR2 YYREEE (reference sequence). The CDR3 is 19 residues long. The CDR3 DNA sequence: TGTGCCAGCAGCTTGGGCCGGGAGGGCCACCCCAGCTCCTACAATGAGCAGTTCTTC. This gives the protein CASSLGREGHPSSYNEQFF.

The J gene is TRBJ1-2, the V gene TRBV7-2, with 8 bases aligning to TRBD1. This CDR3 is built from 16 residues. V lost 2 bases to trimming and J lost 4 bases; unmatched junction nucleotides: 9. Germline V gene sequence: CDR1 SGHTA, CDR2 FQGNSA. The CDR3 sequence is CASSLKFPGQGYGYTF. Written as DNA, the CDR3 is TGTGCCAGCAGCTTAAAGTTTCCCGGACAGGGCTATGGCTACACCTTC. Full variable domain (remainder filled in from reference TRBV7-2 and TRBJ1-2): GAGVSQSPSNKVTEKGKDVELRCDPISGHTALYWYRQSLGQGLEFLIYFQGNSAPDKSGLPSDRFSAERTGGSVSTLTIQRTQQEDSAVYLCASSLKFPGQGYGYTFGSGTRLTVV.